One sample yielded the 15 T cell receptor beta chains listed below, sequenced in a study of pediatric ulcerative colitis. Measured with immunoSEQ multiplex PCR; TCRdb has only the in-frame clones, and not every one. The profile covers 40,000 to 55,000 clones, with around 81% appearing a single time and about 4% taken by the ten largest. During colonoscopy, one to two rectal pinch biopsies were collected. Sequencing was done on a sample of gut tissue. The receptor source for this set is a girl aged 10-17 years with moderate ulcerative colitis.

The gene calls are TRBV2 and TRBJ2-1, with TRBD2 matching 14 bases. Germline CDR1 reads SNHLY; CDR2 reads FYNNEI. V shed 7 bases and J 4 bases; nucleotides not matched to a gene: 9. This CDR3 has 17 residues. The chain's CDR3 is CASIRLAGGPKYNEQFF. The CDR3 region has the DNA TGTGCCAGCATTAGACTAGCGGGGGGGCCGAAGTACAATGAGCAGTTCTTC.

The CDR3 coding sequence is TGCGCCAGCAGCCGCGACGGGTCCTACGAGCAGTACTTC. It specifies CASSRDGSYEQYF. The chain recombines TRBV5-1 with TRBJ2-7; D gene uncertain. CDR3 length: 13 amino acids. Trimming took 4 bases from V and 1 from J, leaving 9 bases between them. Germline V gene sequence: CDR1 SGHRS, CDR2 YFSETQ.

The rearrangement joins TRBV7-9 to TRBJ2-2; 8 bases line up with TRBD2. V shed 5 bases, J shed 3 bases, and the junction held 5 bases outside the gene matches. The CDR3 is made up of 15 amino acids. The V gene's germline CDR1 is SEHNR and CDR2 FQNEAQ (reference sequence). The CDR3 DNA is TGTGCCAGCAGCCCAGGGACTAGTGACACCGGGGAGCTGTTTTTT. It yields the protein CASSPGTSDTGELFF.

The chain joins TRBV10-3 to TRBJ2-3; D may correspond to TRBD1 or TRBD2 (5 bases each). There are 16 residues in the CDR3. In germline, CDR1 is ENHRY, CDR2 SYGVKD. V was cut by 6 bases and J by 5 bases, with 21 bases left in between. The CDR3 is CAISDQKGTHRDTQYF. CDR3 DNA: TGTGCCATCAGCGACCAAAAGGGGACCCATAGAGATACGCAGTATTTT.

The V gene is TRBV27, the J gene TRBJ2-3, with 10 bases matching TRBD2. Germline V gene lookup returns CDR1 MNHEY and CDR2 SMNVEV (reference sequence). Losses at the gene ends were 4 bases for V and 2 bases for J; bases not matched to a gene: 3. The CDR3 spans 15 residues. In DNA, the CDR3 is TGTGCCAGCAGTTGGACTAGCGGCGCCACAGATACGCAGTATTTT. This sequence encodes CASSWTSGATDTQYF.

The chain is built from TRBV4-2 and TRBJ2-7; D might be TRBD1 or TRBD2, each matching 5 bases. Germline CDR1 is LGHNA and CDR2 is YNFKEQ. V was clipped by 6 bases and J by 5 bases, with 11 bases between them. The CDR3 contains 12 residues. The CDR3 here is CASSRGFDEQYF. In DNA, the CDR3 is TGTGCCAGCAGTCGGGGCTTCGACGAGCAGTACTTC.

V usage is TRBV7-2 and J usage is TRBJ2-4; possible D gene TRBD1, 5 bases. Looked up from germline, CDR1 is SGHTA and CDR2 is FQGNSA. This CDR3 has 15 amino acids. Between the trimmed V and J ends, which lost 1 base and 3 bases, there was a span of 10 bases. CDR3 protein: CASSLEGYGKNIQYF. CDR3 bases: TGTGCCAGCAGCTTAGAGGGGTACGGCAAAAACATTCAGTACTTC.

The chain carries TRBV5-1 and TRBJ2-2; D unresolved. The germline V gene encodes CDR1 SGHRS and CDR2 YFSETQ. CDR3 length: 16 amino acids. Trimming removed 0 bases from V and 5 bases from J, with 14 bases in between. The CDR3 reads CASSLAVQPRTGELFF. Written as DNA, the CDR3 is TGCGCCAGCAGCTTGGCCGTACAGCCAAGAACCGGGGAGCTGTTTTTT.

The chain has TRBV4-1 and TRBJ1-1; perhaps TRBD1 as D (5 bases). The CDR3 extends over 16 amino acids. Trimming pared 0 bases from V and 2 bases from J, leaving 13 bases between. Germline assignment: CDR1 MGHRA and CDR2 YSYEKL. The CDR3 bases are TGCGCCAGCAGCCAAGATATCGGCAGGGATAACACTGAAGCTTTCTTT. This codes for CASSQDIGRDNTEAFF.

The CDR3 DNA is TGTGCCAGCAGCTCCCCGGGGGGCGGGAGCGTATTTGAGCAGTTCTTC. Encoded protein: CASSSPGGGSVFEQFF. The chain recombines TRBV7-9 with TRBJ2-1; tentatively, D is TRBD2 (7 bases). Trimming removed 4 bases from V and 9 bases from J, with 22 bases in between. This CDR3 contains 16 residues. The germline V gene encodes CDR1 SEHNR and CDR2 FQNEAQ (reference sequence).

The J gene is TRBJ2-7, the V gene TRBV6-5, with TRBD2 matching over 11 bases. The CDR3 spans 13 residues. Germline V gives CDR1 MNHEY, CDR2 SVGAGI. The V segment lost 7 bases and the J segment 4 bases; nucleotides outside the gene matches: 3. CDR3 DNA sequence: TGTGCCAGCAACATAGCGGGAGGGTACGAGCAGTACTTC. Amino acid sequence: CASNIAGGYEQYF.

The chain recombines TRBV2 with TRBJ1-5, with TRBD1 identical over 10 bases. V lost 5 bases, J lost 6 bases, and 7 bases stayed unmatched. The CDR3 length is 15 residues. Germline V lookup: CDR1 SNHLY, CDR2 FYNNEI. The chain's CDR3 is CASSRDRGWVQPQHF. The DNA of the CDR3 is TGTGCCAGCAGTCGGGACAGGGGATGGGTTCAGCCCCAGCATTTT.

This clone was seen only once. This chain joins TRBV6-6 and TRBJ1-5; D uncertain. This CDR3 comprises 13 residues. CDR1 is MNHNY, CDR2 SVGAGI, per germline (reference sequence). The V gene lost 0 bases and the J gene lost 3 bases, with 3 bases spanning the gap. The CDR3: CASSYSNNQPQHF. The CDR3 DNA reads as TGTGCCAGCAGTTACTCTAACAATCAGCCCCAGCATTTT.

The chain has TRBV5-1 and TRBJ2-3, with 8 bases lining up with TRBD1. The CDR3 contains 13 residues. Germline lookup yields CDR1 SGHRS and CDR2 YFSETQ. Unmatched junction bases numbered 6, after V lost 7 bases and J lost 5 bases. CDR3 nucleotides: TGCGCCAGCGGTGCAGGGGGCAGAGATACGCAGTATTTT. Translation: CASGAGGRDTQYF.

The CDR3 region has the DNA TGTGCCAGCAGTCCCTCGACGTACAGGGTTTACAAACAGCCCCAGCATTTT. Translated, it gives CASSPSTYRVYKQPQHF. V usage is TRBV28 and J usage is TRBJ1-5; D is possibly TRBD1 (6 bases). There are 17 residues in the CDR3. Germline V gives CDR1 MDHEN, CDR2 SYDVKM. Trimming pared 5 bases from V and 7 bases from J, leaving 24 bases between.